The present TCR beta chain was sequenced within a study of blood T cell repertoires in COVID-19. Overall study context: Sites across the United States, Italy and Spain contributed samples from acute and convalescent COVID-19. In each case, the material was cDNA or gDNA derived from T cells, B-cell-depleted T cells, or PBMCs.

Only one count was recorded for this clone. The length of the CDR3 is 12 residues. V shed 6 bases and J shed 9 bases, with 12 bases lying between them. Germline CDR1 and CDR2: LNHDA and SQIVND (reference sequence). As originally analysed: Reference gene primer amplification gave nucleated cell count estimates. Sequencing used immunoSEQ multiplex PCR; TCRdb keeps in-frame clones, though not all of them. D and trimming were read from the DNA, whereas the V and J calls and clone size are those reported in that table. The repertoire holds about 120,000 clones, with roughly 89% as singletons. The J gene is TRBJ2-1, the V gene TRBV19; D gene ambiguous. The clonotype was recovered from an older woman with COVID-19, enrolled during active disease. The sequenced sample was peripheral blood. The CDR3 region is CASRARSAEQFF. For the CDR3, the DNA is TGTGCCAGTAGGGCTAGGTCGGCTGAGCAGTTCTTC.